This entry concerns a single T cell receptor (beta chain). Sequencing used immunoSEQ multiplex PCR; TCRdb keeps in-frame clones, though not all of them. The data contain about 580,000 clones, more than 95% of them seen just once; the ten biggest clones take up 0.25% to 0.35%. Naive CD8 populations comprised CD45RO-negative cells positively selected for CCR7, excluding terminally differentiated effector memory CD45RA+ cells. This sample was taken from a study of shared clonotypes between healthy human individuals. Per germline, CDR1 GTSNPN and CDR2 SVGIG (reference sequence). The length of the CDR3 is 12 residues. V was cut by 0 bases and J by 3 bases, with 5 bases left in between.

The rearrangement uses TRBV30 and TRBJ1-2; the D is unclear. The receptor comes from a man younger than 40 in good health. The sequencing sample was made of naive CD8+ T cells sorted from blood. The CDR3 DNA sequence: TGTGCCTGGAGTGTAGATGACTATGGCTACACCTTC. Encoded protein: CAWSVDDYGYTF.